At least ten counts were recorded for the clone carrying this T cell receptor (beta chain). As yet, its antigen is unknown. Time point indicated: persistent/refractory GD, antithyroid drugs over 5 years with positive TRAb. With RNA extracted from PBMCs as input, the TCR library was made. For TCR beta, libraries came from iRepertoire HTBI primers and Arm-PCR of CDR3 regions. In TCRdb, the multiplex PCR reads were re-called with MiXCR into one record per CDR3 protein. The sample records about 460,000 distinct CDR3 sequences, 22% being singletons. The data stem from a study of regulatory T cells in long-lasting Graves disease. Notes on the study in general: Lower TCR diversity characterized persistent Graves' patients relative to newly diagnosed patients.

The V and J ends lost 6 bases and 2 bases respectively, with 19 bases between them. This CDR3 has 17 amino acids. CDR1 is MDHEN, CDR2 SYDVKM, per germline. The specimen comprised peripheral blood mononuclear cells (PBMCs), sampled when the disease was refractory, from a patient treated with antithyroid drugs. The rearrangement joins TRBV28 to TRBJ1-4; weak D call: TRBD1 (5 bases). This sequence was found in a female donor with Graves disease. CDR3 residues: CASRPNPSGSTNEKLFF. CDR3 in DNA: TGTGCCAGCAGACCCAACCCCTCAGGGTCCACTAATGAAAAACTGTTTTTT.